This T cell receptor beta chain was observed in a study of CXCR3-negative and CXCR3-positive naive CD8 T cells. General study points: Expression of CXCR3 was partially reduced after cryopreservation, and fresh PBMCs were used in most assays.

Comment on this clonotype: What it binds is unknown.

Researchers prepared the TRB cDNA libraries using 5' RACE with UMI labels. One entry per CDR3 protein, without DNA, is what TCRdb gives after re-calling the 5' RACE reads. Recorded for this sample: approximately 53,000 distinct CDR3 sequences. Germline-derived CDR1 and CDR2 are MDHEN and SYDVKM. There are 12 residues in the CDR3. The specimen was memory CD8+ T cells from blood. The chain has TRBV28 and TRBJ2-7; TCRdb calls TRBD1, which cannot be checked without DNA. The TCR was taken from a human donor in good health. Some clones in this sample may be carry-over from other donors' samples. CDR3 in amino acids: CASSGPGGEQYF.